The present T cell receptor beta chain was sequenced within a study of response to subunit inactivated influenza vaccine. Overall study findings and caveats: A suggestion made by the authors is that each seasonal influenza vaccination recruits few new T cells.

One entry per CDR3 protein results from TCRdb running MiXCR on the RT-PCR reads. This sample has about 150,000 distinct CDR3 sequences; approximately 11% occur once, and the top ten carry roughly 36%. This clonotype was seen more than once but under ten times. Its antigen is not identified. The ends were cut back, 5 bases at V and 5 bases at J, with 5 bases in the middle. This CDR3 comprises 11 residues. The germline gives CDR1 MNHEY, CDR2 SMNVEV (reference sequence). Source: CD8+ T cells sorted from PBMCs, taken around 25 months after vaccination. J is TRBJ2-3 and V is TRBV27; tentatively, D is TRBD2 (5 bases). The receptor comes from a man aged 50-75 years who received an inactivated influenza vaccine. CDR3 in amino acids: CASSRGDTQYF. CDR3 DNA: TGTGCCAGCAGTCGGGGAGATACGCAGTATTTT.